This TCR beta chain was observed in a study of cytomegalovirus exposure and HLA in healthy donors. The PCR made use of 60 Vbeta and 13 Jbeta primers. The table came from immunoSEQ multiplex PCR; TCRdb's copy has only in-frame clones and leaves some out. The sample includes some 150,000 clones, 75% to 80% of them seen just once. Trimming left V 5 bases short and J 10 bases short, with 20 bases between. The germline CDR1 and CDR2 sequences are SEHNR and FQNEAQ (reference sequence). This CDR3 has 14 residues. This rearrangement joins TRBV7-9 to TRBJ1-1; D gene unclear. Sequencing was done on a sample of PBMCs. The receptor's source is a male donor in good health and CMV-seronegative. The CDR3 DNA reads as TGTGCCAGCAGCCCTCAGTCGGCACTTGGAGGAGCTTTCTTT. Its translation is CASSPQSALGGAFF.